This is a list of T cell receptor beta chains from one sample in a study of blood T cell repertoires in COVID-19. Repertoires were generated with immunoSEQ multiplex PCR, while TCRdb's copy carries only in-frame clones and drops some. The sample has 200,000 to 300,000 clones, around 88% seen once; the top ten hold 6.3%. The sequenced material came from peripheral blood. These receptors all stem from a woman aged 25 to 39 with COVID-19, enrolled during active disease. Both conserved end residues are part of each CDR3. A D gene is named only where the DNA matches it firmly. Rows give clone size only sometimes, using once, few, many, or a class for an expanded clone.

J,V,size,D,CDR3,DNA
TRBJ1-5,TRBV6-5,.,.,CASKRQRNSNQPQHF,TGTGCCAGCAAAAGACAGAGAAATAGCAATCAGCCCCAGCATTTT
TRBJ1-6,TRBV11-2,.,TRBD1,CASSSRDRVSSPLHF,TGTGCCAGCAGCTCCCGGGACAGGGTTTCTTCACCCCTCCACTTT
TRBJ1-4,TRBV7-6,.,.,CASSLGAKPDEKLFF,TGTGCCAGCAGCTTAGGAGCCAAACCTGATGAAAAACTGTTTTTT
TRBJ2-2,TRBV5-1,few,.,CASRFGTNTGELFF,TGCGCCAGCAGATTTGGCACCAACACCGGGGAGCTGTTTTTT
TRBJ2-1,TRBV14,.,.,CASSQDPSSNEQFF,TGTGCCAGCAGCCAAGATCCTAGTTCCAATGAGCAGTTCTTC
TRBJ1-1,TRBV6-5,few,TRBD1,CASSPGQGAEAFF,TGTGCCAGCAGTCCTGGACAGGGGGCTGAAGCTTTCTTT
TRBJ2-1,TRBV11-3,.,.,CASTAGGSISYNEQFF,TGTGCCAGCACCGCTGGAGGATCGATCTCCTACAATGAGCAGTTCTTC
TRBJ2-3,TRBV10-1,once,TRBD1,CASSGQVRDTDTQYF,TGCGCCAGCAGCGGACAGGTCAGGGACACAGATACGCAGTATTTT
TRBJ2-3,TRBV18,.,.,CASSPGTSDTQYF,TGTGCCAGCTCGCCTGGGACTTCAGATACGCAGTATTTT
TRBJ2-2,TRBV11-2,.,.,CASSWGAGELFF,TGTGCCAGCAGCTGGGGCGCCGGGGAGCTGTTTTTT
TRBJ1-4,TRBV5-4,.,.,CASSLGGRAPTNEKLFF,TGTGCCAGCAGCTTGGGGGGCCGTGCCCCTACTAATGAAAAACTGTTTTTT
TRBJ2-3,TRBV19,.,.,CASSRSLGEGSADTQYF,TGTGCCAGTAGTCGTTCCTTGGGTGAGGGATCGGCAGATACGCAGTATTTT
TRBJ2-2,TRBV7-6,.,.,CASSLAGGARNGELFF,TGTGCCAGCAGCTTAGCCGGCGGGGCCCGGAACGGGGAGCTGTTTTTT
TRBJ1-6,TRBV6-4,.,.,CASSVRMGGDSPLHF,TGTGCCAGCAGTGTGAGGATGGGAGGGGATTCACCCCTCCACTTT
TRBJ2-7,TRBV28,.,.,CASSSPGLGASYEQYF,TGTGCCAGCAGTTCTCCCGGATTAGGGGCCTCCTACGAGCAGTACTTC
TRBJ1-2,TRBV18,.,.,CASSSENYGYTF,TGTGCCAGCTCATCAGAAAACTATGGCTACACCTTC
TRBJ2-1,TRBV5-1,.,TRBD2,CASSGGTSGSLLHEQFF,TGCGCCAGCAGCGGCGGGACTAGCGGGAGCCTCCTCCATGAGCAGTTCTTC
TRBJ2-3,TRBV29-1,.,.,CSVGLGQTDTQYF,TGCAGCGTTGGATTGGGGCAAACAGATACGCAGTATTTT
TRBJ2-1,TRBV2,.,TRBD2,CASSVGSGRALEQFF,TGTGCCAGCAGCGTCGGTAGCGGGAGGGCCCTTGAGCAGTTCTTC
TRBJ2-1,TRBV10-1,.,.,CASSDGADFFNEQFF,TGCGCCAGCAGTGATGGTGCAGACTTCTTCAATGAGCAGTTCTTC
TRBJ2-1,TRBV6-2/TRBV6-3,.,TRBD1,CASSYSSDRNGVF,TGTGCCAGCAGTTACTCGTCGGACAGGAATGGAGTCTTC
TRBJ1-5,TRBV10-3,.,.,CAISESSGNQPQHF,TGTGCCATCAGTGAGTCAAGCGGGAATCAGCCCCAGCATTTT
TRBJ2-5,TRBV5-1,once,TRBD1,CASSLWGRGQETQYF,TGCGCCAGCAGCCTGTGGGGCAGGGGGCAAGAGACCCAGTACTTC